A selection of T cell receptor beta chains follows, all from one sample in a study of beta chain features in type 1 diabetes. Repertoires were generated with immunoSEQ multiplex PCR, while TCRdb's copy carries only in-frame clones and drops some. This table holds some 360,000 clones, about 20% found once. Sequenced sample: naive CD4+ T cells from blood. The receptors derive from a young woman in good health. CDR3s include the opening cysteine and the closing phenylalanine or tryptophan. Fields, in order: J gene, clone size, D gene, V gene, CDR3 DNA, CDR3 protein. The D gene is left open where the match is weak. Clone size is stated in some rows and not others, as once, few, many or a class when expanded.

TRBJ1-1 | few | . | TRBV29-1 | TGCAGCGCGGGAGAGGGAAGTACTGAAGCTTTCTTT | CSAGEGSTEAFF
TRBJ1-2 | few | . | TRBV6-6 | TGTGCCAGCAGTCCTGAATGGCAGGGTGGCGGCTACACCTTC | CASSPEWQGGGYTF
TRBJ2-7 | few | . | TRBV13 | TGTGCCAGCAGTCCTCCCTTCCGGGGCTCCTACGAGCAGTACTTC | CASSPPFRGSYEQYF
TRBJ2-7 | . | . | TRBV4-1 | TGCGCCAGCAGCCTCACGGACTTTGGCGGCGAGCAGTACTTC | CASSLTDFGGEQYF
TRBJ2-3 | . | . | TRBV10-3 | TGTGCCATCAGTGAGTCAGGGCGGGGGCCTAGCACAGATACGCAGTATTTT | CAISESGRGPSTDTQYF
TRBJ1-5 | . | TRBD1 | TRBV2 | TGTGCCAGCAGGTCGACAGGGAATCAGCCCCAGCATTTT | CASRSTGNQPQHF
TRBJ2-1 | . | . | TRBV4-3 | TGCGCCAGCAGCACGACCAATACCCAGGGGAATGAGCAGTTCTTC | CASSTTNTQGNEQFF
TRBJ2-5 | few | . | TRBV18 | TGTGCCAGCTCACCCCTGTACCAAGAGACCCAGTACTTC | CASSPLYQETQYF
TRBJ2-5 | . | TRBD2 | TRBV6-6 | TGTGCCAGCAACATCGGTAGCGGGCAAGAGACCCAGTACTTC | CASNIGSGQETQYF
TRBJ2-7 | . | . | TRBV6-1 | TGTGCCAGCAGTGAACAGGCGCCACAGGAGCAGTACTTC | CASSEQAPQEQYF
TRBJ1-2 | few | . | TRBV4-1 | TGCGCCAGCAGCGTCGGGTGGCGGGGGGACGGCTACACCTTC | CASSVGWRGDGYTF
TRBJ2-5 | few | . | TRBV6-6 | TGTGCCAGCAGTTACTCGGAGGGGCCCCTATACTTC | CASSYSEGPLYF
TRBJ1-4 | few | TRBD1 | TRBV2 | TGTGCCAGCAGTGAGGCAGGGGGAAGTTTCCAACTGTTTTTT | CASSEAGGSFQLFF
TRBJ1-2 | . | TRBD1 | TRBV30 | TGTGCCTGGAGTAGGGAGGACAGGAACTATGGCTACACCTTC | CAWSREDRNYGYTF
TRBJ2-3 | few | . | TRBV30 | TGTGCCTGGAGCAGGGGATCTAGCACAGATACGCAGTATTTT | CAWSRGSSTDTQYF
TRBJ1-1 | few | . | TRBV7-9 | TGTGCCAGCAGCTTACAAAATGAAGCTTTCTTT | CASSLQNEAFF
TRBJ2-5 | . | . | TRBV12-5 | TGTGCTAGTGGGCCCGGACAGTTCCAAGAGACCCAGTACTTC | CASGPGQFQETQYF
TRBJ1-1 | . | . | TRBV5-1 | TGCGCCAGCAGCTTGCTCTTGGGGGGCACTGAAGCTTTCTTT | CASSLLLGGTEAFF
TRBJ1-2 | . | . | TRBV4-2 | TGTGCCAGCAGCCAGCGGGCCTCTGTTAACTATGGCTACACCTTC | CASSQRASVNYGYTF
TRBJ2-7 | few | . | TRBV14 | TGTGCCAGCAGCCAAGCATCCGAGCAGTACTTC | CASSQASEQYF
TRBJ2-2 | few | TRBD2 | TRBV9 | TGTGCCAGCAGCGTAGCTATGGGACTAGGTCCCGGGGAGCTGTTTTTT | CASSVAMGLGPGELFF
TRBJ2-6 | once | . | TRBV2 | TGTGCCAGCAGTGAAGGTGGGCCCTCTGGGGCCAACGTCCTGACTTTC | CASSEGGPSGANVLTF
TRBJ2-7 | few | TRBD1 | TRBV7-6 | TGTGCCAGCAGCTTAGGCCGGGACAGGGGGCGGGAGCAGTACTTC | CASSLGRDRGREQYF
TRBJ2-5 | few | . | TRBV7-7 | TGTGCTAGCAGCCCGAGAGGCGGGGGCCCGCAAGAGACCCAGTACTTC | CASSPRGGGPQETQYF
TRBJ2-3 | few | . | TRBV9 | TGTGCCAGCAGCGTAGCAGCAGATACGCAGTATTTT | CASSVAADTQYF
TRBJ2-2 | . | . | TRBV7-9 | TGTGCCAGCAGCTTACAACCGGTGTCGAACACCGGGGAGCTGTTTTTT | CASSLQPVSNTGELFF
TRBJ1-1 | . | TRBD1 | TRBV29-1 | TGCAGCGTGATGAGGGACAGGGTAAAAACTGAAGCTTTCTTT | CSVMRDRVKTEAFF
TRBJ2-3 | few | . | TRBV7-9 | TGTGCCAGCAGCTTTAGTCGGGGGATCACAGATACGCAGTATTTT | CASSFSRGITDTQYF
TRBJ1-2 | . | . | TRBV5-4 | TGTGCCAGCAGCGTTGGAGGTGCTTTAGGCTACACCTTC | CASSVGGALGYTF
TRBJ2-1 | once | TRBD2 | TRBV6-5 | TGTGCCAGCAGTTACGGAGTAGCGGGAGGGGGTGAGCAGTTCTTC | CASSYGVAGGGEQFF
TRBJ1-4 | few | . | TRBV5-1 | TGCGCCAGCAGCCCGGGACACGGTTTT | CASSPGHGF
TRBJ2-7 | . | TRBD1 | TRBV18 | TGTGCCAGCTCACCAACAGGGGATAGGTCCTACGAGCAGTACTTC | CASSPTGDRSYEQYF
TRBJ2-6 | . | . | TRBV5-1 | TGCGCCTCAAAGCTAGCTCCTGGGGCCAACGTCCTGACTTTC | CASKLAPGANVLTF
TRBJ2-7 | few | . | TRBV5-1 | TGCGCCAGCAGCCCGCTACAGGGCGGATACGAGCAGTACTTC | CASSPLQGGYEQYF
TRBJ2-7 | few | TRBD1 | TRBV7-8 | TGTGCCAGCAGTTTTACCCCGGGACAGGGAAGGGAGCAGTACTTC | CASSFTPGQGREQYF
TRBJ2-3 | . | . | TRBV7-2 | TGTGCCAGCAGCTTAGCTCGCGCAGATACGCAGTATTTT | CASSLARADTQYF
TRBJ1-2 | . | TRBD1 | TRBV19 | TGTGCCAGTAGACGACAGGGGGTCGGCTATGGCTACACCTTC | CASRRQGVGYGYTF
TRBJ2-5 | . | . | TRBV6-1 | TGTGCCAGCAGTGGCAACAGGCAAGAGACCCAGTACTTC | CASSGNRQETQYF
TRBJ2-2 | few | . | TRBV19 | TGTGCCAGTAGTATAGGTCCGGGGGGCGCAACCGGGGAGCTGTTTTTT | CASSIGPGGATGELFF
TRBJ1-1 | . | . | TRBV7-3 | TGTGCCAGCAGCTCCGACATTAACACTGAAGCTTTCTTT | CASSSDINTEAFF
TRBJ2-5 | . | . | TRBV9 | TGTGCCAGCAGCGTCGGAGGTAGCGGACAAGAGACCCAGTACTTC | CASSVGGSGQETQYF
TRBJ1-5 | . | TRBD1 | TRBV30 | TGTGCCTGGAGTGCGGGACAGGGGATGGGGCCCCAGCATTTT | CAWSAGQGMGPQHF
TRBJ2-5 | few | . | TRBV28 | TGTGCCAGCAGTCTTACAGGCCCCCGGGAGACCCAGTACTTC | CASSLTGPRETQYF
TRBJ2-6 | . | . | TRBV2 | TGTGCCAGCAGGGCTAGCTCTGGGGCCAACGTCCTGACTTTC | CASRASSGANVLTF
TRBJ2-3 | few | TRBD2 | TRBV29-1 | TGCAGCGTTCCTTTCCGGGAAGCGGGGATCACAGATACGCAGTATTTT | CSVPFREAGITDTQYF
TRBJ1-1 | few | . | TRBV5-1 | TGCGCCAGCAGCTTGCAGGCGGGGAACACTGAAGCTTTCTTT | CASSLQAGNTEAFF
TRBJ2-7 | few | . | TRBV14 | TGTGCCAGCAGCCGCGGGGACAGCTACGAGCAGTACTTC | CASSRGDSYEQYF
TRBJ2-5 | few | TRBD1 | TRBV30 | TGTGCCGGACAGGGAGAGACCCAGTACTTC | CAGQGETQYF
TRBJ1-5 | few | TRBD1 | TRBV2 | TGTGCCAGCAGTGCTGTGACAGGGAGTCATCAGCCCCAGCATTTT | CASSAVTGSHQPQHF
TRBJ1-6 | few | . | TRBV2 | TGTGCCAGCAGGGAGGAGAATAATTCACCCCTCCACTTT | CASREENNSPLHF
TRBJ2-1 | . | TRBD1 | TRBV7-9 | TGTGCCAGCAGCTGGGGACAGGGGAGGAATGAGCAGTTCTTC | CASSWGQGRNEQFF
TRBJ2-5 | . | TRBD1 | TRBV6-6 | TGTGCCAGCAGTTCGACAGGGGGGGAGACCCAGTACTTC | CASSSTGGETQYF